What follows is one T cell receptor (beta chain) and its context. Its specificity is not known. The CDR3 extends over 13 amino acids. The V end lost 1 base, the J end lost 0 bases, and 4 bases lay between the germline ends. Germline-derived CDR1 and CDR2 are SGHNT and YENEEA. TRB rearrangements were amplified by multiplex PCR with BIOMED2 TRB-A/B primers. MiXCR was run by TCRdb on the multiplex PCR reads, yielding one entry per CDR3 protein. The data show around 6,700 distinct CDR3 sequences, 20% to 30% seen once. This specimen comes from a study of T and B cells in COVID-19 patients. Study-level background: Of roughly 22 active-infection patients, 11 to 12 were critically ill with mechanical ventilation or extracorporeal membrane oxygenation. Study-level points and caveats: Active COVID-19 showed highly clonal TRB repertoires; recovery showed diversity and richness above healthy donors. Of 2,000 to 2,500 TCR clusters found only in the recovered cohort, a few dozen had low generation probability.

TRB was amplified from about 240-490 ng of blood genomic DNA. Sequencing input: blood. V is TRBV11-3 and J is TRBJ2-7; D gene unclear. This receptor was obtained from a human donor with active COVID-19. The CDR3 DNA sequence: TGTGCCAGCAGCTTAGGGGTCTCCTACGAGCAGTACTTC. Translated, it gives CASSLGVSYEQYF.